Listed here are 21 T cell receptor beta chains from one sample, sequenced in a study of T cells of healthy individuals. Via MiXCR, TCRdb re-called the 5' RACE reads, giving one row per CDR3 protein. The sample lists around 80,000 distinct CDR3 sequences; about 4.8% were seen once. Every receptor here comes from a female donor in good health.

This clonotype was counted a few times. The CDR3 coding sequence is TGTGCCAGCTCACCAACGGTTCCTGCCTACGAGCAGTACTTC. This gives the protein CASSPTVPAYEQYF. V and J are TRBV18 and TRBJ2-7; D is unresolved. The V gene's germline CDR1 is KGHSH and CDR2 LQKENI. The CDR3 spans 14 residues. Between the trimmed V and J ends, which lost 2 bases and 2 bases, there was a span of 10 bases.

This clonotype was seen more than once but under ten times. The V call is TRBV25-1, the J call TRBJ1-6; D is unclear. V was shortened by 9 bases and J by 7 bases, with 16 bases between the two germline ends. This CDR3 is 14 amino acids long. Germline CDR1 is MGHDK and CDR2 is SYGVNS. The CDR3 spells CARPRGVHNSPLHF. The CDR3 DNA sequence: TGTGCCAGGCCACGTGGGGTCCACAATTCACCCCTCCACTTT.

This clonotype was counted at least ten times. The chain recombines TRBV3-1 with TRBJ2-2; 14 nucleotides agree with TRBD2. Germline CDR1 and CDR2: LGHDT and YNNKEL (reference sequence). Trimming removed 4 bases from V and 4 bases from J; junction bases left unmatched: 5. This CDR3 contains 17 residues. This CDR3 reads CASSPGLAGAGTGELFF. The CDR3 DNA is TGTGCCAGCAGCCCGGGACTAGCGGGAGCGGGCACCGGGGAGCTGTTTTTT.

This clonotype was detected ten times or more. The CDR3: CASSPGDPQETQYF. CDR3 DNA sequence: TGTGCCAGCAGCCCCGGGGACCCTCAAGAGACCCAGTACTTC. The chain couples TRBV7-2 to TRBJ2-5; either TRBD1 or TRBD2 may supply D (5 bases each). The CDR3 consists of 14 residues. Trimming removed 5 bases from V and 2 bases from J, with 12 bases in between. Germline loops: CDR1 SGHTA, CDR2 FQGNSA.

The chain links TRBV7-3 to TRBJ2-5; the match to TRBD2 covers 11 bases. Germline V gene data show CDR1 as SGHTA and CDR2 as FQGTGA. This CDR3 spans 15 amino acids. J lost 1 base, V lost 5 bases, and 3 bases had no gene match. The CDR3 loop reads CASSIAGGLQETQYF. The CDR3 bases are TGTGCCAGCAGCATAGCGGGAGGGCTCCAAGAGACCCAGTACTTC.

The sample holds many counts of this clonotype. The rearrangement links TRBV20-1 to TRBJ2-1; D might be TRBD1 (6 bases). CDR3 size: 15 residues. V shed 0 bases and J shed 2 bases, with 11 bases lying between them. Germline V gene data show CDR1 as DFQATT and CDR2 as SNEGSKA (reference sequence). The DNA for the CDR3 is TGCAGTGCTAGAGATAAGGGGGTAACCTACAATGAGCAGTTCTTC. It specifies CSARDKGVTYNEQFF.

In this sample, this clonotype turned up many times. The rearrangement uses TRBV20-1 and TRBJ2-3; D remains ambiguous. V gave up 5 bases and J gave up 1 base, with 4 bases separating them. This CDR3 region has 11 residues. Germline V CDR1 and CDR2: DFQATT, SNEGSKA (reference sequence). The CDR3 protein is CSALRTDTQYF. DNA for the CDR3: TGCAGTGCTCTACGCACAGATACGCAGTATTTT.

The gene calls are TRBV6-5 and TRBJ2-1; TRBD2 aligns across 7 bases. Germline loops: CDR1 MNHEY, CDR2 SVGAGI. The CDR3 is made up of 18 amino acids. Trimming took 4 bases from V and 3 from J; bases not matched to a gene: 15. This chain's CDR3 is CASSSGGRAIVIYNEQFF. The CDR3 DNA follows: TGTGCCAGCAGTTCAGGTGGGAGGGCCATCGTGATCTACAATGAGCAGTTCTTC.

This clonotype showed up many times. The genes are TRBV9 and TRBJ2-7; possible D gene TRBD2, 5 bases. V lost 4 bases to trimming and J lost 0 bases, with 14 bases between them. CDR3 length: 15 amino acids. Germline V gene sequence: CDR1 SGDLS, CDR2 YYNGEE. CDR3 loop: CASSPGLSSSYEQYF. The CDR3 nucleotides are TGTGCCAGCAGCCCAGGACTTAGTAGCTCCTACGAGCAGTACTTC.

This CDR3 reads CASTSTGILNTEAFF. DNA of the CDR3: TGTGCCAGCACTAGTACGGGGATTCTGAACACTGAAGCTTTCTTT. The chain is built from TRBV28 and TRBJ1-1; D is unclear. CDR3 size: 15 residues. Germline assignment: CDR1 MDHEN and CDR2 SYDVKM. The V end lost 7 bases, the J end lost 0 bases, and 15 bases lay between the germline ends. Complete variable domain (other parts from reference TRBV28 and TRBJ1-1): DVKVTQSSRYLVKRTGEKVFLECVQDMDHENMFWYRQDPGLGLRLIYFSYDVKMKEKGDIPEGYSVSREKKERFSLILESASTNQTSMYLCASTSTGILNTEAFFGQGTRLTVV.

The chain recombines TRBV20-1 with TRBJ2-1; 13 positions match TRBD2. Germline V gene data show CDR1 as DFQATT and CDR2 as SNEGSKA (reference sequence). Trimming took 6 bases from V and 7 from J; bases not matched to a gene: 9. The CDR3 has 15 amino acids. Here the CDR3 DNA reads TGCAGTGCCGCGGGACTAGCGGGAAGGGTGAATGAGCAGTTCTTC. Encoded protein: CSAAGLAGRVNEQFF.

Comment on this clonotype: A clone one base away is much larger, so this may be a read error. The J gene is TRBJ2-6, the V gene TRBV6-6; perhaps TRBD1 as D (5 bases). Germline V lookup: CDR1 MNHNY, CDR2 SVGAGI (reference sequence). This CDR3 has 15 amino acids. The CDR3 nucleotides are TGTGCCAGCAGTTATGACCACTCTGGGGCCAACGTCCCGACTTTC. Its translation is CASSYDHSGANVPTF.

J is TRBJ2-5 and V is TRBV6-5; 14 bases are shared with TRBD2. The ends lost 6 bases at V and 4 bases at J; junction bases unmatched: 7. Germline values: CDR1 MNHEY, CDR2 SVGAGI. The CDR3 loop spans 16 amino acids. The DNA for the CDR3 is TGTGCCAGCAGCTCCGGACTAGCGGGAGGCACAGAGACCCAGTACTTC. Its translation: CASSSGLAGGTETQYF.

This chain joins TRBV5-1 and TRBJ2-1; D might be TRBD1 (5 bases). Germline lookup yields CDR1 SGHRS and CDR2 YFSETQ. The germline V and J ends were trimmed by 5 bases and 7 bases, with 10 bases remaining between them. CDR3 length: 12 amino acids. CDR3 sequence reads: CASSPGFNEQFF. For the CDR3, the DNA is TGCGCCAGCAGTCCAGGGTTTAATGAGCAGTTCTTC.

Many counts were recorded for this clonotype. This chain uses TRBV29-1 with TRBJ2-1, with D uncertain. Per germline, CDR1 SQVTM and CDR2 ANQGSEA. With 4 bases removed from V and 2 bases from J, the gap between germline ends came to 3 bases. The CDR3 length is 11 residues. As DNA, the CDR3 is TGCAGCGTTGGGGCCTACAATGAGCAGTTCTTC. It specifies CSVGAYNEQFF.

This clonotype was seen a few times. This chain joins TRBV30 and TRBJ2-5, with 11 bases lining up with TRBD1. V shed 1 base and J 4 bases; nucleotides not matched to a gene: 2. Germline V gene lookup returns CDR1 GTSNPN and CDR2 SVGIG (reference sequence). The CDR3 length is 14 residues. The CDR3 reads CAWSAGTGGETQYF. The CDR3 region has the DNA TGTGCCTGGAGTGCTGGGACAGGGGGAGAGACCCAGTACTTC.

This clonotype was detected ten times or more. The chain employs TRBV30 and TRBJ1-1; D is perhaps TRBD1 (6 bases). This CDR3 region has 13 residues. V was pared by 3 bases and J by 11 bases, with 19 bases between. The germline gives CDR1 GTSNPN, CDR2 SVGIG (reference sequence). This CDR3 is CAWSLFSRGKAFF. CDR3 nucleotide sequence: TGTGCCTGGAGCCTCTTTTCTAGGGGGAAGGCTTTCTTT. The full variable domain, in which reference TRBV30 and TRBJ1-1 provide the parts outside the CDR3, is SQTIHQWPATLVQPVGSPLSLECTVEGTSNPNLYWYRQAAGRGLQLLFYSVGIGQISSEVPQNLSASRPQDRQFILSSKKLLLSDSGFYLCAWSLFSRGKAFFGQGTRLTVV.

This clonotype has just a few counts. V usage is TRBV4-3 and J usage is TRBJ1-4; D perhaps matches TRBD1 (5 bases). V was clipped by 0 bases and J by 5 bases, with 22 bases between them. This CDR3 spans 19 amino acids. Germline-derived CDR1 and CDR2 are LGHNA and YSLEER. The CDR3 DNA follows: TGCGCCAGCAGCCAAGACCGACTTCGAGGGGCTGTCGAGAATGAAAAACTGTTTTTT. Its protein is CASSQDRLRGAVENEKLFF.

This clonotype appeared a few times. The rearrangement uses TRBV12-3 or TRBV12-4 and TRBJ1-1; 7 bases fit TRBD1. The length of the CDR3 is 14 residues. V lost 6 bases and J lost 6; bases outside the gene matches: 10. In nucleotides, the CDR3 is TGTGCCAGCAGATACAGGGGAGTTAGGGCTGAAGCTTTCTTT. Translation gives CASRYRGVRAEAFF.

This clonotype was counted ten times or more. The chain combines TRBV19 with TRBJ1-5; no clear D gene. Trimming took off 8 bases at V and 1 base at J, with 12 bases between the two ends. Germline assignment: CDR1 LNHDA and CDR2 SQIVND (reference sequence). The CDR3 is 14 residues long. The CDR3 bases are TGTGCCAGTTACGACGAGGGAAGCAATCAGCCCCAGCATTTT. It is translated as CASYDEGSNQPQHF.

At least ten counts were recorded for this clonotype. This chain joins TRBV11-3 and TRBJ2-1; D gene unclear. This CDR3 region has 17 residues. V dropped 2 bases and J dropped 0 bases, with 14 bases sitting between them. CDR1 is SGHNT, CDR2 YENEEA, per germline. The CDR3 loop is CASSLSLRSSSYNEQFF. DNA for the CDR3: TGTGCCAGCAGCTTAAGTTTGCGGTCCAGCTCCTACAATGAGCAGTTCTTC.